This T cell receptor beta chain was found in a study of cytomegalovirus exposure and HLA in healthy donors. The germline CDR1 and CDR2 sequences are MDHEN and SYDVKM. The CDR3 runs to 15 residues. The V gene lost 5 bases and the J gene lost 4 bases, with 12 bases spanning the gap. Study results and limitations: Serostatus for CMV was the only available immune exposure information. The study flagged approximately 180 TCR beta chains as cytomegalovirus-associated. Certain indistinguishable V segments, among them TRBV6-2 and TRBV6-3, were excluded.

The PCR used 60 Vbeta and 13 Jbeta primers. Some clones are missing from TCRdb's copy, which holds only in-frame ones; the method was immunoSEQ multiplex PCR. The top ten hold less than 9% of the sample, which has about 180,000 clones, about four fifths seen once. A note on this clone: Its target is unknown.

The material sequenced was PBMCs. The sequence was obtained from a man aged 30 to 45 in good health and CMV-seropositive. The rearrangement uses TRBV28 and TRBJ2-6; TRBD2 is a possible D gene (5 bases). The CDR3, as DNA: TGTGCCAGCAGTCTTGGAGTAGCGGGGGCCAACGTCCTGACTTTC. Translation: CASSLGVAGANVLTF.